This paragraph covers one T cell receptor (beta chain) sequence. The germline gives CDR1 GTSNPN, CDR2 SVGIG (reference sequence). The ends lost 0 bases at V and 3 bases at J; junction bases unmatched: 0. There are 13 residues in the CDR3. The data derive from a study of CD8 T cells in Susac syndrome. TCR beta from blood CD8+ and CD4+ T cells was sequenced. The recently defined diagnostic criteria for definite or probable disease were met by the Susac syndrome patients. Both CD4+ and CD8+ T cells were negatively isolated, and TEMRA cells underwent FACS enrichment. A quantity of about 0.5 to 1 ug RNA underwent reverse transcription using random hexamers. Coverage of TCR beta CDR3 amplification by immunoSEQ multiplex PCR extended to 54 Vbeta and 13 Jbeta. TCRdb redid the calling of the immunoSEQ multiplex PCR reads with MiXCR, one entry per CDR3 protein. The sample carries tens of thousands of distinct CDR3 sequences, about 93% recorded once.

The clonotype was recovered from a human donor with Susac syndrome. V usage is TRBV30 and J usage is TRBJ2-3; 7 bases agree with TRBD2. The source material was CD4+ T cells from PBMCs. The CDR3 DNA sequence: TGTGCCTGGAGTGTGCGGGGGACAGATACGCAGTATTTT. Its translation: CAWSVRGTDTQYF.